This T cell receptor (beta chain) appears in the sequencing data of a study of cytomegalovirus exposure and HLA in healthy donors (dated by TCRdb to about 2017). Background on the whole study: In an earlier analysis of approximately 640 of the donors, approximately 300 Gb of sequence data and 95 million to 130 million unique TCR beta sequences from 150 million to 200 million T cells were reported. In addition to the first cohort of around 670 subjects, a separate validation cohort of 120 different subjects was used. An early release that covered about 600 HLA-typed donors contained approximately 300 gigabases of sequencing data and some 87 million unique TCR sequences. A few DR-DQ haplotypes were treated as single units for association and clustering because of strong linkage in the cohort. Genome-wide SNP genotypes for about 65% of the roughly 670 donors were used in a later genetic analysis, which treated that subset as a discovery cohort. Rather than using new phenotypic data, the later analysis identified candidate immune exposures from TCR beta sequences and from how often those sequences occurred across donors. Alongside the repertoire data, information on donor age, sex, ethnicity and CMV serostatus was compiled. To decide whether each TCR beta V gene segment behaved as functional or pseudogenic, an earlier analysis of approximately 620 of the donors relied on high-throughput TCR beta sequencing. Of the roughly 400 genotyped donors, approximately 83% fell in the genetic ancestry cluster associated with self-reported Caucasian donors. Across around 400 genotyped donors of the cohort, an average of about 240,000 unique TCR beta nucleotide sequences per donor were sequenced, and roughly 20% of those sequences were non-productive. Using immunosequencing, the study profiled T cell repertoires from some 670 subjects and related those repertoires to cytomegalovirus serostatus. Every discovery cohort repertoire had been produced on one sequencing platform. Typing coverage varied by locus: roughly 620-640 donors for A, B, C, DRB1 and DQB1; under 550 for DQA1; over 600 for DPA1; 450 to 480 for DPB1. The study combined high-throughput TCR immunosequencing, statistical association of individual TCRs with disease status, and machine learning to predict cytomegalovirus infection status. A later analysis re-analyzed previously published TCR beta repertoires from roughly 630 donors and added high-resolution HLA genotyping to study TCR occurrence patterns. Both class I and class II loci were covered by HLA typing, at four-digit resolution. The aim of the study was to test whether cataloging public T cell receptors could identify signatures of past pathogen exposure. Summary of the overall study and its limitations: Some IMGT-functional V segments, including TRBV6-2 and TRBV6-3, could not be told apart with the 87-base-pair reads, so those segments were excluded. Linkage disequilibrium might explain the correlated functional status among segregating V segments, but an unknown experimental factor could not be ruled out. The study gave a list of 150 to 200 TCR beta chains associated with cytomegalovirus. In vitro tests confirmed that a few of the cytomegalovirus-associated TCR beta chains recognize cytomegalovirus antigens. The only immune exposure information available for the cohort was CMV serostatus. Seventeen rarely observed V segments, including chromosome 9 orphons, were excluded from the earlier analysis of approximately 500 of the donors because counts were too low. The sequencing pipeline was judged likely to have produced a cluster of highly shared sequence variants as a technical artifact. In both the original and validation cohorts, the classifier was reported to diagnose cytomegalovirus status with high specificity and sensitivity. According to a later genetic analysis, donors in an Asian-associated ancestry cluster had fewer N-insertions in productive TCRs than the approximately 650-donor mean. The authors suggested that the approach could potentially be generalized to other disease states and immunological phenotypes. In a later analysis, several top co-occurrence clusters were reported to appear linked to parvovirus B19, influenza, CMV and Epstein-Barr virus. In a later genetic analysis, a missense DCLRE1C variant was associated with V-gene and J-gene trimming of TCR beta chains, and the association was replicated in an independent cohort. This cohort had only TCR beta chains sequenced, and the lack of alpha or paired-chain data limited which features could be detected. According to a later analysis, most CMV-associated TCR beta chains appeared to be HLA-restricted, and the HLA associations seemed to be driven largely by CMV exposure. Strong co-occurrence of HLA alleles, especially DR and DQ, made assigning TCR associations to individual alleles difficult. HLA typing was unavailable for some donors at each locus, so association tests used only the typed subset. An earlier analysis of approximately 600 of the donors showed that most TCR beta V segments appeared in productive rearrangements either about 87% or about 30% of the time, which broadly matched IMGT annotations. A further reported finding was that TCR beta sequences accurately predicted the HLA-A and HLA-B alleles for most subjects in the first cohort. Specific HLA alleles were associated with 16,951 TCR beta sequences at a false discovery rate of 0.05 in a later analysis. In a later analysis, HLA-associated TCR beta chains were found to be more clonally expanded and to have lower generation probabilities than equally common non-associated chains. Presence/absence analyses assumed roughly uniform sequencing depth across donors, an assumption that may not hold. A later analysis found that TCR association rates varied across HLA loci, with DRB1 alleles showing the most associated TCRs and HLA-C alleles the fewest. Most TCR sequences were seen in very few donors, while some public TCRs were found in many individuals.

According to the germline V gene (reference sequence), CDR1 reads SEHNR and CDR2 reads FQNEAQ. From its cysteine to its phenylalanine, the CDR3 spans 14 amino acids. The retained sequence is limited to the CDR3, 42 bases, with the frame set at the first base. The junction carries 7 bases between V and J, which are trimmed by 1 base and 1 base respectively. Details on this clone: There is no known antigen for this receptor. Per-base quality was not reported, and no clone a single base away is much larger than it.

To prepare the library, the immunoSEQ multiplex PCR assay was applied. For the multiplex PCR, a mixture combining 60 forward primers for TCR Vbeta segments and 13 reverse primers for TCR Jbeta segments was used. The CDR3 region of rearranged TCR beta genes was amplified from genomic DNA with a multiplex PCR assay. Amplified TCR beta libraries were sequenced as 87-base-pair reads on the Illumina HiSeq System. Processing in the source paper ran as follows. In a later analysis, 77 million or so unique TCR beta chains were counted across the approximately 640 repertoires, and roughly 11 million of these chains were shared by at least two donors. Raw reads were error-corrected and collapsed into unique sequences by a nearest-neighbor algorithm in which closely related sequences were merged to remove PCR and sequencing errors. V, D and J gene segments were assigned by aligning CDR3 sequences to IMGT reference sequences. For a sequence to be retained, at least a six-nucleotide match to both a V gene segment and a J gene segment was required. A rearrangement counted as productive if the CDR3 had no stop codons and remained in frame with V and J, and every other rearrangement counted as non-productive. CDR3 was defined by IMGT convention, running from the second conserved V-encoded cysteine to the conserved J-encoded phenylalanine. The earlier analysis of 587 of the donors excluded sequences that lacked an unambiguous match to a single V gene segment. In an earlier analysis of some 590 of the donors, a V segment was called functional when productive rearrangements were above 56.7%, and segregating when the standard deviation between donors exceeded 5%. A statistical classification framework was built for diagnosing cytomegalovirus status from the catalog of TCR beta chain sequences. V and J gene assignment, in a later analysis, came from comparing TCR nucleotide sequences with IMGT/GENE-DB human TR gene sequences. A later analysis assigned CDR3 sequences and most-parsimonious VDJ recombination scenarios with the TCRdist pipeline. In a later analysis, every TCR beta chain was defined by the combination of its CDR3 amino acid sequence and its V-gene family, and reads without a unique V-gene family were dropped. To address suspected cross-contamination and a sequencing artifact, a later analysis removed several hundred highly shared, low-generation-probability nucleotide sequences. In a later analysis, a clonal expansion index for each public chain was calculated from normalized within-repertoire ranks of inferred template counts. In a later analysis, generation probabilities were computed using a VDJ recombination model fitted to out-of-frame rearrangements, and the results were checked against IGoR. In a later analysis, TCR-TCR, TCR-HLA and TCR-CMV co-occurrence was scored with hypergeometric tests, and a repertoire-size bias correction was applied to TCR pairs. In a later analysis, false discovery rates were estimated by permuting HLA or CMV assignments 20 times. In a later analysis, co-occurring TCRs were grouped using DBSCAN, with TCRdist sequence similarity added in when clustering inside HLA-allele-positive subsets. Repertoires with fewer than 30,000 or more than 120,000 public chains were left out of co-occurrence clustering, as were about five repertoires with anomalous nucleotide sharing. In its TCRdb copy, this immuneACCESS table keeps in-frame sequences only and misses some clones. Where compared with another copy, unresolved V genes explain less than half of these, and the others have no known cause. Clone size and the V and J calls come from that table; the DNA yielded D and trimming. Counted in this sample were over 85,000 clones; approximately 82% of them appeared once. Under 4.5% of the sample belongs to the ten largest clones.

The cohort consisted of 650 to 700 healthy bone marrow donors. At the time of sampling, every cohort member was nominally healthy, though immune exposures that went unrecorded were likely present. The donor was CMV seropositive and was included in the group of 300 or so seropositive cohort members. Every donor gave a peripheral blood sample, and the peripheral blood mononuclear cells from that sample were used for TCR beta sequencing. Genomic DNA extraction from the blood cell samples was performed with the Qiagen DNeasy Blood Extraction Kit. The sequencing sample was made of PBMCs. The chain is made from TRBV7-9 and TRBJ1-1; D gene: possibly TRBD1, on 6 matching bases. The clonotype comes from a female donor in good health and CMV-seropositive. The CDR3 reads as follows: CASSLGTANTEAFF. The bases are TGTGCCAGCAGCTTAGGGACAGCGAACACTGAAGCTTTCTTT.